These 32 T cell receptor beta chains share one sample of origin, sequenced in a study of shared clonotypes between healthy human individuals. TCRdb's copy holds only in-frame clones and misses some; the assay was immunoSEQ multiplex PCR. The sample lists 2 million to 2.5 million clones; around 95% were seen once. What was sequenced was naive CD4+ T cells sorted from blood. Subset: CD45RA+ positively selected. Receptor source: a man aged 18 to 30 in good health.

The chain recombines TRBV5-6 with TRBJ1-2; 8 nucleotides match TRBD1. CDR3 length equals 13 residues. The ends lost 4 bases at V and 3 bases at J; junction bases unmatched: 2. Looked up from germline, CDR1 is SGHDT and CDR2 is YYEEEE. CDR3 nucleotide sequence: TGTGCCAGCAGCCGGGGACAGGACTATGGCTACACCTTC. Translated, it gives CASSRGQDYGYTF. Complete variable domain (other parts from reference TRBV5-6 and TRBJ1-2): DAGVTQSPTHLIKTRGQQVTLRCSPKSGHDTVSWYQQALGQGPQFIFQYYEEEERQRGNFPDRFSGHQFPNYSSELNVNALLLGDSALYLCASSRGQDYGYTFGSGTRLTVV.

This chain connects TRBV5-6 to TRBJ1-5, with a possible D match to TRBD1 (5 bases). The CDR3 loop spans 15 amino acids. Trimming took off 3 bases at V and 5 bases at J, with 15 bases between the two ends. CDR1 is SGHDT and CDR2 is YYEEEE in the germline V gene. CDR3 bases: TGTGCCAGCAGCTATGGTTTGGGGGGTCATCAGCCCCAGCATTTT. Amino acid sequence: CASSYGLGGHQPQHF. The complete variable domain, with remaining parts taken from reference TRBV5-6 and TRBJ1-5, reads DAGVTQSPTHLIKTRGQQVTLRCSPKSGHDTVSWYQQALGQGPQFIFQYYEEEERQRGNFPDRFSGHQFPNYSSELNVNALLLGDSALYLCASSYGLGGHQPQHFGDGTRLSIL.

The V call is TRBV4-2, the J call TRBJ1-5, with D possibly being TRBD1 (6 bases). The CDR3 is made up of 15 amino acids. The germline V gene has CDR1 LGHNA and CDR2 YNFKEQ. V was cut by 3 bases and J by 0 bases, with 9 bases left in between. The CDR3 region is CASSHAGDSNQPQHF. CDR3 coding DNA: TGTGCCAGCAGCCACGCAGGGGATAGCAATCAGCCCCAGCATTTT.

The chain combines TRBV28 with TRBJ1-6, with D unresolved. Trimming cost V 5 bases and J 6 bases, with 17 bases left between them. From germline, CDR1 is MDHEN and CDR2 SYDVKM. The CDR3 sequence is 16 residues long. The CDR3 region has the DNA TGTGCCAGCAGTCCGGGTAGGGTTCTTGGTAATTCACCCCTCCACTTT. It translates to CASSPGRVLGNSPLHF.

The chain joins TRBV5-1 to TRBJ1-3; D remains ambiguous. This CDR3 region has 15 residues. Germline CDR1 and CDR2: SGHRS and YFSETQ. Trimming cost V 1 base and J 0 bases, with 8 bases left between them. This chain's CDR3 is CASSLMDYSGNTIYF. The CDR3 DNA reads TGCGCCAGCAGCTTGATGGACTACTCTGGAAACACCATATATTTT.

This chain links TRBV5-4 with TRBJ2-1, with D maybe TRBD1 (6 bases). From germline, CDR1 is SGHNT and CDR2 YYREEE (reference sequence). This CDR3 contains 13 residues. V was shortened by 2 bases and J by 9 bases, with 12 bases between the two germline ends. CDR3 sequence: CASSFMVGGEQFF. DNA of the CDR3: TGTGCCAGCAGCTTCATGGTAGGGGGTGAGCAGTTCTTC.

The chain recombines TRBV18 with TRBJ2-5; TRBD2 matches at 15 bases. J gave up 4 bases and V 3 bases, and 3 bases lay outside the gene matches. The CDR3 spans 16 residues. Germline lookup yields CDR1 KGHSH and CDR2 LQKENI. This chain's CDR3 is CASSPVGLAGGETQYF. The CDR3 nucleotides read TGTGCCAGCTCACCCGTGGGACTAGCGGGAGGAGAGACCCAGTACTTC. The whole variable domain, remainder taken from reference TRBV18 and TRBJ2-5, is NAGVMQNPRHLVRRRGQEARLRCSPMKGHSHVYWYRQLPEEGLKFMVYLQKENIIDESGMPKERFSAEFPKEGPSILRIQQVVRGDSAAYFCASSPVGLAGGETQYFGPGTRLLVL.

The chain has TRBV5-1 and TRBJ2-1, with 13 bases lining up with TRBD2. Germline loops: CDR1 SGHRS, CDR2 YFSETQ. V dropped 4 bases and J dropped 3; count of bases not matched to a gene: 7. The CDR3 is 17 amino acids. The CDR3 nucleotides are TGCGCCAGCAGCCAAGGGACTAGCGGGGTGTACTACAATGAGCAGTTCTTC. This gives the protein CASSQGTSGVYYNEQFF.

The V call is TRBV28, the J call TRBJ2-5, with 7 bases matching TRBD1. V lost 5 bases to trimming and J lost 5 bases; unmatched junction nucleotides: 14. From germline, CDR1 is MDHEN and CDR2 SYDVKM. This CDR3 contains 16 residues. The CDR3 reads CASSPPDRPSGETQYF. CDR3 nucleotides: TGTGCCAGCAGTCCCCCGGACAGGCCTTCAGGGGAGACCCAGTACTTC.

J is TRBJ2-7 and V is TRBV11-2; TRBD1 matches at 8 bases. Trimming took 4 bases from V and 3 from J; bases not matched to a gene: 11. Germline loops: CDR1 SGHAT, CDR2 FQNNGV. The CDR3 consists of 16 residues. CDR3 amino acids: CASSSAWTGISYEQYF. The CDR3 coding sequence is TGTGCCAGCAGCTCGGCATGGACAGGGATCAGCTACGAGCAGTACTTC.

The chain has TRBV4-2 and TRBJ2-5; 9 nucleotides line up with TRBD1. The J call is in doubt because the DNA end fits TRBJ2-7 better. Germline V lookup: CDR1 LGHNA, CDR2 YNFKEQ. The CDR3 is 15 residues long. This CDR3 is CASSQEGQGFDEQYF. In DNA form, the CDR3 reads TGTGCCAGCAGCCAAGAAGGACAGGGGTTCGACGAGCAGTACTTC.

The CDR3 region is CASSPQWGINYGYTF. In DNA, the CDR3 is TGTGCCAGTAGTCCTCAGTGGGGAATTAACTATGGCTACACCTTC. This chain links TRBV19 with TRBJ1-2; no reliable D call. Between the trimmed V and J ends, which lost 5 bases and 1 base, there was a span of 14 bases. This CDR3 region has 15 residues. Germline lookup yields CDR1 LNHDA and CDR2 SQIVND (reference sequence).

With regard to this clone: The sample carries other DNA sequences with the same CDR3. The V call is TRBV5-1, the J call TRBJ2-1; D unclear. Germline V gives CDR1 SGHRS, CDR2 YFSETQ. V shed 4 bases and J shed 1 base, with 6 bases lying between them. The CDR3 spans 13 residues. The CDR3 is CASSLGSYNEQFF. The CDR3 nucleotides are TGCGCCAGCAGCCTCGGGTCCTACAATGAGCAGTTCTTC.

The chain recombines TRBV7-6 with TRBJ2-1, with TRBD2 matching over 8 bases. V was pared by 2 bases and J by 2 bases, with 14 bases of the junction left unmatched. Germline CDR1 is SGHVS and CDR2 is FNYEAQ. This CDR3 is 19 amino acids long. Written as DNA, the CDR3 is TGTGCCAGCAGCTTACATGGGACTAGTGCAGGTTTCGCCTACAATGAGCAGTTCTTC. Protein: CASSLHGTSAGFAYNEQFF.

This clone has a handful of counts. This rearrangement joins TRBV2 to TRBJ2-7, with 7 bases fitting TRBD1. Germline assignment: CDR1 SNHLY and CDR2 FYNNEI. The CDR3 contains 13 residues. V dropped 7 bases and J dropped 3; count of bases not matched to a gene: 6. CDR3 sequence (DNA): TGTGCCAGCAACAGGGACAGCTTCTACGAGCAGTACTTC. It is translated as CASNRDSFYEQYF.

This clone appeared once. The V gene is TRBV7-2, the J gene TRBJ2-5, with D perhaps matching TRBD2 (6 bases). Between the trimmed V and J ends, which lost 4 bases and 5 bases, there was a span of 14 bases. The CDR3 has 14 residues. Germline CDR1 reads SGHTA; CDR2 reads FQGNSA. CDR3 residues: CASSSPGLLETQYF. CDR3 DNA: TGTGCCAGCAGCTCCCCTGGACTACTGGAGACCCAGTACTTC.

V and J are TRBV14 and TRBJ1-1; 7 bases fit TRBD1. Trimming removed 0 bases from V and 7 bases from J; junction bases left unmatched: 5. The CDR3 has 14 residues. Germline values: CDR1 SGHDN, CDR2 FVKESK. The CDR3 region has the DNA TGTGCCAGCAGCCAAGATTGGGACAGTGTTGAAGCTTTCTTT. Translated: CASSQDWDSVEAFF.

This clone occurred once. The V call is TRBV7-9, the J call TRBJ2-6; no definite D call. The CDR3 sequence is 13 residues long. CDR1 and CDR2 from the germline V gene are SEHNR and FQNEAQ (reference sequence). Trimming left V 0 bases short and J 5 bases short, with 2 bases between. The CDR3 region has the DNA TGTGCCAGCAGCTTAGCAAGGGCCAACGTCCTGACTTTC. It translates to CASSLARANVLTF.

The CDR3 sequence: CASKASGSNTGELFF. As DNA, the CDR3 is TGTGCCAGCAAGGCCAGCGGTTCTAACACCGGGGAGCTGTTTTTT. The chain joins TRBV2 to TRBJ2-2; D is perhaps TRBD2 (5 bases). CDR1 and CDR2 (germline): SNHLY, FYNNEI. Trimming removed 7 bases from V and 2 bases from J, with 14 bases in between. The CDR3 covers 15 residues.

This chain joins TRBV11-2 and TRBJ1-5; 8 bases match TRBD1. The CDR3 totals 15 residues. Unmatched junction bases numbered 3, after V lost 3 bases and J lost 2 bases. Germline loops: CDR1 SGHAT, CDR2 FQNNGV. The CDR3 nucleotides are TGTGCCAGCAGCTTTCAGGGGGCCGGCAATCAGCCCCAGCATTTT. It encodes CASSFQGAGNQPQHF. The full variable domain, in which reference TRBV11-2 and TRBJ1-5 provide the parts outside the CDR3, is EAGVAQSPRYKIIEKRQSVAFWCNPISGHATLYWYQQILGQGPKLLIQFQNNGVVDDSQLPKDRFSAERLKGVDSTLKIQPAKLEDSAVYLCASSFQGAGNQPQHFGDGTRLSIL.

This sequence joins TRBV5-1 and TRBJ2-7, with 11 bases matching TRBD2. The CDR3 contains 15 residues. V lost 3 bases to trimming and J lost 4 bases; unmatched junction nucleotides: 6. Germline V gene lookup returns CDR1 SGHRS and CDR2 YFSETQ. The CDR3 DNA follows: TGCGCCAGCAGCTCCCTAGCGGGAGGCGGTTACGAGCAGTACTTC. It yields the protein CASSSLAGGGYEQYF.

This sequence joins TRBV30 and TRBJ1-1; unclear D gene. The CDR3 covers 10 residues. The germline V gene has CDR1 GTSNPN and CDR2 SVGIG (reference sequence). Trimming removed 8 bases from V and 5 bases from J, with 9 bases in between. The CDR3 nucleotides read TGTGCCACGTCCTTGACTGAAGCTTTCTTT. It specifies CATSLTEAFF.

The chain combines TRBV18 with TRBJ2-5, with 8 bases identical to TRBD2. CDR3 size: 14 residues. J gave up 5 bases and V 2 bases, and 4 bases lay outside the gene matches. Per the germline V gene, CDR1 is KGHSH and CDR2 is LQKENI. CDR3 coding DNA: TGTGCCAGCTCACCAGGGACTAGTGAGGAGACCCAGTACTTC. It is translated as CASSPGTSEETQYF.

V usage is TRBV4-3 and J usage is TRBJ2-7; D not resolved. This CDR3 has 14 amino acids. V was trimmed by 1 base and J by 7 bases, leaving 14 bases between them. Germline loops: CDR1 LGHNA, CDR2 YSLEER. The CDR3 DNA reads TGCGCCAGCAGCCAAGGCGGTAAGGGCGAGGAGCAGTACTTC. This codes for CASSQGGKGEEQYF.

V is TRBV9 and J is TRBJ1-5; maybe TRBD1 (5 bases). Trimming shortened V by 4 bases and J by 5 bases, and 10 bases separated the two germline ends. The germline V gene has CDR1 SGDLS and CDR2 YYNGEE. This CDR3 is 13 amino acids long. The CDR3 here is CASSRDGDQPQHF. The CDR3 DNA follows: TGTGCCAGCAGCCGGGACGGTGATCAGCCCCAGCATTTT.

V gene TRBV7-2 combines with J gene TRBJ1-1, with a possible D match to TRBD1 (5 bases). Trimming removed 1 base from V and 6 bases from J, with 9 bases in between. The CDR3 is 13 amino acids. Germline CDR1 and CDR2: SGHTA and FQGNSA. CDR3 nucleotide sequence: TGTGCCAGCAGCTTAGAGGGGTACGCTGAAGCTTTCTTT. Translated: CASSLEGYAEAFF.

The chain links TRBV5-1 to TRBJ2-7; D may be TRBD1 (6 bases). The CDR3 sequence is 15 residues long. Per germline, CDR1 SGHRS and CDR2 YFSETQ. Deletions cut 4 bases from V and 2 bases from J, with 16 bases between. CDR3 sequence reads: CASSLAGTHAYEQYF. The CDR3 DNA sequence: TGCGCCAGCAGCCTGGCCGGGACACATGCCTACGAGCAGTACTTC.

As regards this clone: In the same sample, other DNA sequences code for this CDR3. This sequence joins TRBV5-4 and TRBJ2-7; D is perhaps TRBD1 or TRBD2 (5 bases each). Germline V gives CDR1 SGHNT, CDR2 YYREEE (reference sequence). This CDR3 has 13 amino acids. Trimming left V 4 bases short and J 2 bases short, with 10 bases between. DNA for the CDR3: TGTGCCAGCAGCCGGGACGGAGCCTACGAGCAGTACTTC. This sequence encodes CASSRDGAYEQYF.

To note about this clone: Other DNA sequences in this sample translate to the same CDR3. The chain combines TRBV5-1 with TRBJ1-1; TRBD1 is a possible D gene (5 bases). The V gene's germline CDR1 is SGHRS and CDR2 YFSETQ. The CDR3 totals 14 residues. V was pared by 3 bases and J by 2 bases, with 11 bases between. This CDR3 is CASSSRDGNTEAFF. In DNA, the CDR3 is TGCGCCAGCAGCTCCCGGGACGGAAACACTGAAGCTTTCTTT.

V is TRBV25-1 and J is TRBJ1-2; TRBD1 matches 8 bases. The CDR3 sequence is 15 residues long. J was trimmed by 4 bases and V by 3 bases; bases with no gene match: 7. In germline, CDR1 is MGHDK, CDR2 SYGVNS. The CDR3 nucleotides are TGTGCCAGCAGTGATTCAGGGGGCAATGGCTATGGCTACACCTTC. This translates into CASSDSGGNGYGYTF.

Written as DNA, the CDR3 is TGTGCCATCGGATCCCGGGACAGGGGGGGCCACGAGCAGTACTTC. This encodes CAIGSRDRGGHEQYF. The chain carries TRBV6-1 and TRBJ2-7; 11 bases align to TRBD1. Trimming took 10 bases from V and 5 from J; bases not matched to a gene: 13. Looked up from germline, CDR1 is MNHNS and CDR2 is SASEGT. The CDR3 consists of 15 residues.

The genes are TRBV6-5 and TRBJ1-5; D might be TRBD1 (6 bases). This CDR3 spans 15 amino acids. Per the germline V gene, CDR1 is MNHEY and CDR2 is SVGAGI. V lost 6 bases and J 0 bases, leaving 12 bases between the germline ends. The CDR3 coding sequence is TGTGCCAGCAGACGTACAGGGAATAGCAATCAGCCCCAGCATTTT. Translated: CASRRTGNSNQPQHF.